The clone carrying this T cell receptor beta chain has only a few counts. Its antigen is not known. TCRdb analysed the multiplex PCR reads with MiXCR anew, one entry per CDR3 protein. The profile covers fewer than 90,000 distinct CDR3 sequences, with roughly 30% appearing a single time and about 8% taken by the ten largest. Samples came from axillary lymph nodes draining the breast cancer. This entry is derived from a study of breast tumors, draining lymph nodes, adjacent tissues. Study results and caveats: Compared with lymph nodes, tumors were less diverse; compared with nontumor tissue, more. Compared with basal-like, luminal-like tumors shared significantly more repertoire with nontumor tissue. Data only fit, rather than demonstrated, lymph node origin of most tumor T cells.

This clonotype was sampled from a female donor with breast cancer. Some clones in this sample may be carry-over from other donors' samples. The source material was axillary lymph node tissue.

In DNA form, the CDR3 reads TGTGCCAGCAGCTCAATGGGGAGGACAGGGCCGGGAGAGACCCAGTACTTC. It is translated as CASSSMGRTGPGETQYF. The V and J genes are TRBV5-4 and TRBJ2-5; 8 nucleotides match TRBD1. The CDR3 runs to 17 residues. The V gene's germline CDR1 is SGHNT and CDR2 YYREEE (reference sequence). The ends lost 3 bases at V and 4 bases at J; junction bases unmatched: 14.